A single sample is the source of the 3 T cell receptor beta chains below, sequenced in a study of shared clonotypes between healthy human individuals. The method was immunoSEQ multiplex PCR; TCRdb's version includes in-frame clones alone and lacks a portion of them. Of roughly 2.2 million clones in the sample, over 85% were seen once. The sample was naive CD4+ T cells from PBMCs. As for subset: CD45RA+ positively selected. These receptors were obtained from a man aged 18 to 30 in good health. Some clones in this sample may be carry-over from other donors' samples.

This clone turned up a few times. The V gene is TRBV7-9, the J gene TRBJ1-1, with TRBD1 as a possible D gene (6 bases). V lost 3 bases, J lost 4 bases, and 9 bases lay in between. The CDR3 covers 13 residues. Germline CDR1 SEHNR, CDR2 FQNEAQ (reference sequence). In nucleotides, the CDR3 is TGTGCCAGCAGCTTTGGACAGCTCACTGAAGCTTTCTTT. The encoded protein is CASSFGQLTEAFF.

V gene TRBV6-1 combines with J gene TRBJ2-5, with TRBD2 identical over 7 bases. This CDR3 is built from 13 residues. Per germline, CDR1 MNHNS and CDR2 SASEGT. After removal of 6 bases from V and 2 bases from J, the junction contained 3 bases not matched to a gene. As DNA, the CDR3 is TGTGCCAGCAGGGGGGGGATGCAAGAGACCCAGTACTTC. This codes for CASRGGMQETQYF.

The chain joins TRBV7-9 to TRBJ1-1, with D possibly matching TRBD1 (6 bases). V lost 3 bases, J lost 5 bases, and 16 bases lay in between. The CDR3 loop spans 15 amino acids. The germline V gene has CDR1 SEHNR and CDR2 FQNEAQ (reference sequence). The CDR3 protein is CASSFRPRGRTEAFF. The CDR3 coding sequence is TGTGCCAGCAGCTTCCGACCCCGGGGGCGGACTGAAGCTTTCTTT.